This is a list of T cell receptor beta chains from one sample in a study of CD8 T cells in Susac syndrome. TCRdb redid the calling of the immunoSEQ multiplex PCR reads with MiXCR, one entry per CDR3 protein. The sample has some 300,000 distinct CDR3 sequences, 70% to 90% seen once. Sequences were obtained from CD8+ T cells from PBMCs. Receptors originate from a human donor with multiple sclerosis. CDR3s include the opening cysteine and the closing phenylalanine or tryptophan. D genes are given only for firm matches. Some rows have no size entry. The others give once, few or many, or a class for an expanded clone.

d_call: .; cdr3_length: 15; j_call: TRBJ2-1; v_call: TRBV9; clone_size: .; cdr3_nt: TGTGCCAGCAGCGGGGGGGACACAGGGGCCCATGAGCAGTTCTTC; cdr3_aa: CASSGGDTGAHEQFF
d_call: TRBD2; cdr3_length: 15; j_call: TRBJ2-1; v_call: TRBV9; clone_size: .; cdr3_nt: TGTGCCAGCAGCGAACTAGCGGGGGGGCACGGTGAGCAGTTCTTC; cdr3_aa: CASSELAGGHGEQFF
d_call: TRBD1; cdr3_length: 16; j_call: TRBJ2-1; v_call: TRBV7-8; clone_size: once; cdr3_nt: TGTGCCAGCAGCTTAGCCGCCGGGACAGGGGTCAATGAGCAGTTCTTC; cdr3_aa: CASSLAAGTGVNEQFF
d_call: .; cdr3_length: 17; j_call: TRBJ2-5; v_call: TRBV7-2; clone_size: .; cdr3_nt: TGTGCCAGCAGCTTAGTTTTCGGAATTGGTCACCAAGAGACCCAGTACTTC; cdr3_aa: CASSLVFGIGHQETQYF
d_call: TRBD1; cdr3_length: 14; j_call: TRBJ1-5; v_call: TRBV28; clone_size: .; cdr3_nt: TGTGCCAGCAGTTTATTTCAGGGGGATCAGCCCCAGCATTTT; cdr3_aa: CASSLFQGDQPQHF
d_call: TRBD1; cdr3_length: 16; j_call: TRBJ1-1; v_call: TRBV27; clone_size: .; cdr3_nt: TGTGCCAGCAGTATCGGGACAGGGTCCTGGAACACTGAAGCTTTCTTT; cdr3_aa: CASSIGTGSWNTEAFF
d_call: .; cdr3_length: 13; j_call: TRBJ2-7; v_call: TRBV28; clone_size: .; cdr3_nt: TGTGCCAGCAGTTTAGCCGTACAAATCGAGCAGTACTTC; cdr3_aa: CASSLAVQIEQYF
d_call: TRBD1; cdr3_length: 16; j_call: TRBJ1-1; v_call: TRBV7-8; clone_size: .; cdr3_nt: TGTGCCAGCAGCTTAGGAGTTTCGCCAGGGGGTTCCGAAGCTTTCTTT; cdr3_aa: CASSLGVSPGGSEAFF
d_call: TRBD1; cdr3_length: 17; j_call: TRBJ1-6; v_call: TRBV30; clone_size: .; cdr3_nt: TGTGCCTGGGCGGACAGGGGGCTCAGGACATATAATTCACCCCTCCACTTT; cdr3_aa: CAWADRGLRTYNSPLHF
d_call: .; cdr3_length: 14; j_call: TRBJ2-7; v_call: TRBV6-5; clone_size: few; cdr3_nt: TGTGCCAGCAGTCTCGGACTGAGCTCCTACGAGCAGTACTTC; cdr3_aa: CASSLGLSSYEQYF
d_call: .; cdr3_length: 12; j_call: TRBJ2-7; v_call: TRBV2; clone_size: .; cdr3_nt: TGTGCCAGCCTAAGGGGATCCCACGAGCAGTACTTC; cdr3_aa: CASLRGSHEQYF
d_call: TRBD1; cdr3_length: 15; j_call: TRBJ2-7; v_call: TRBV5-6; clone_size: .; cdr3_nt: TGTGCCAGCAGCGGGATCGGACAGGGAAACTACGAGCAGTACTTC; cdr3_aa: CASSGIGQGNYEQYF
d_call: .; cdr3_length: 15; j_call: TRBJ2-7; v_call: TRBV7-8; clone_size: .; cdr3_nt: TGTGCCAGCAGCCCCGACCACAGGTTGGCCTACGAGCAGTACTTC; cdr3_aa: CASSPDHRLAYEQYF
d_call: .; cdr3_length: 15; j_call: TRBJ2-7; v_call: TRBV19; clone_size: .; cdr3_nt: TGTGCCAGTAAAGGGACTACGACAGGAAAATACGAGCAGTACTTC; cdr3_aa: CASKGTTTGKYEQYF
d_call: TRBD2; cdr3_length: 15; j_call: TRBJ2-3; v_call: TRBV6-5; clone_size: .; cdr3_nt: TGTGCCAGCAGTTCCGGGACTACCGACACAGATACGCAGTATTTT; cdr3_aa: CASSSGTTDTDTQYF
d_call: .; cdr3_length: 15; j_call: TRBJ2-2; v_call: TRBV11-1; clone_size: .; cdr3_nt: TGTGCCAGCAGCTCAGAGCCCCTATTCACCGGGGAGCTGTTTTTT; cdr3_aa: CASSSEPLFTGELFF
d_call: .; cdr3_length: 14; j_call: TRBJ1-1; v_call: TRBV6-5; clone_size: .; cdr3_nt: TGTGCCAGCACCGTAACGGTAGGGTGGGATGAAGCTTTCTTT; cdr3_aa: CASTVTVGWDEAFF
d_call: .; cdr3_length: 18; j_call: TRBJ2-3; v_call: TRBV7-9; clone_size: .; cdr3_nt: TGTGCCAGCAGCTTTTATGGAGTAGACACTTGGGGCACAGATACGCAGTATTTT; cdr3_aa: CASSFYGVDTWGTDTQYF
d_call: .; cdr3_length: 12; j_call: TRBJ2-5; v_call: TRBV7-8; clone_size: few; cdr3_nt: TGTGCCAGCAGCCTTCCCGTGGAGACCCAGTACTTC; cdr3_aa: CASSLPVETQYF
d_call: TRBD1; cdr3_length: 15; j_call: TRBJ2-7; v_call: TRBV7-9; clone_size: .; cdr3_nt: TGTGCCAGCAGCTCTCCGACAGGGCTGAACTACGAGCAGTACTTC; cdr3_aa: CASSSPTGLNYEQYF
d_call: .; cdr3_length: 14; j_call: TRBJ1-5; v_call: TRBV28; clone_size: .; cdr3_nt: TGTGCCAGCAGTTTAAGAGTTAGCATTCAGCGCCAGCATTTT; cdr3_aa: CASSLRVSIQRQHF
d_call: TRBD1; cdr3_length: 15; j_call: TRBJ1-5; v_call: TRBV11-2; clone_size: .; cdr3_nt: TGTGCCAGCAGCCCCGGGACAGGGGAAGGTCAGCCCCAGCATTTT; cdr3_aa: CASSPGTGEGQPQHF
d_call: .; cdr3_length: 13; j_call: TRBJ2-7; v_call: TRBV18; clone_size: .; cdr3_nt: TGTGCCAGCTCACCACTTTCGGATTACGAGCAGTACTTC; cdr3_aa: CASSPLSDYEQYF
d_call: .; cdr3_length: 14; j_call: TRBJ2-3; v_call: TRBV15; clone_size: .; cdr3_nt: TGTGCCACCAGCGATAGCTCAAGCACAGATACGCAGTATTTT; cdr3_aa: CATSDSSSTDTQYF
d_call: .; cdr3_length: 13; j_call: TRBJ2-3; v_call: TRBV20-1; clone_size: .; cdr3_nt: TGCAGTGCCAGAGGACAGCTCACAGATACGCAGTATTTT; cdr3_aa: CSARGQLTDTQYF
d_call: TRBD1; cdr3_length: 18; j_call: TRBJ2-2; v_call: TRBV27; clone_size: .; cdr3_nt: TGTGCCAGCAGTTTGGGTATCCCCGGGACAGGGGGCGGCGGGGAGCTGTTTTTT; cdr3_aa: CASSLGIPGTGGGGELFF
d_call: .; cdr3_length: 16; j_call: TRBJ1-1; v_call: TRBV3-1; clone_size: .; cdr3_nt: TGTGCCAGCAGCCAAGATAAGTATCGGGTCAACACTGAAGCTTTCTTT; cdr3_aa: CASSQDKYRVNTEAFF
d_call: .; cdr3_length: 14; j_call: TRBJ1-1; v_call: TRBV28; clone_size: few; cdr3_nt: TGTGCCAGCAGTCCCCCCGACGGGAACACTGAAGCTTTCTTT; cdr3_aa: CASSPPDGNTEAFF
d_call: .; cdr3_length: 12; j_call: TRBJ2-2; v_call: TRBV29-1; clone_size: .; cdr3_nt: TGCAGTGCGATTGGGGCTAGCGGGGAGCTGTTTTTT; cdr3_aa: CSAIGASGELFF
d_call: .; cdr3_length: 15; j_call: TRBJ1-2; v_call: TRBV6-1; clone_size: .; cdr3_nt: TGTGCCAGCAGTGGCGGGCCCCTCTACTCGGGCGGCTACACCTTC; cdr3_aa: CASSGGPLYSGGYTF
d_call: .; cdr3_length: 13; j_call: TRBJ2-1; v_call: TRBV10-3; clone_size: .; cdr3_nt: TGTGCCATCAGGGTGGACACGTCCAATGAGCAGTTCTTC; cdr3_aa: CAIRVDTSNEQFF
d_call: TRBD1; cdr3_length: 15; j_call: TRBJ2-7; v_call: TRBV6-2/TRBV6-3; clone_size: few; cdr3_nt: TGTGCCAGCAGTTACTCAGGGGGCGCGGATTACGAGCAGTACTTC; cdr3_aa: CASSYSGGADYEQYF
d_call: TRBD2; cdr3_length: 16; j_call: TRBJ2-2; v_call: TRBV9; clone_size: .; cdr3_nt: TGTGCCAGCAGCGCGTCACTAGCGGGAGTAGCCGGGGAGCTGTTTTTT; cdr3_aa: CASSASLAGVAGELFF
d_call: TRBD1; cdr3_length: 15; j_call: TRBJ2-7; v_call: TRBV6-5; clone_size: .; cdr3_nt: TGTGCCAGCAGTTACTCATCGGGACAGGTCTACGAGCAGTACTTC; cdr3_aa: CASSYSSGQVYEQYF
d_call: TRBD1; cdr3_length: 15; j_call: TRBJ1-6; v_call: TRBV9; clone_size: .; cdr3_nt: TGTGCCAGCAGCGCGAGGACAGGGTGGGATTCACCCCTCCACTTT; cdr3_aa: CASSARTGWDSPLHF
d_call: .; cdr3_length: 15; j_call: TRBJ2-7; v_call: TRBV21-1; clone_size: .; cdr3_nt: TGTGCCAGCAGCAAGTCGAGGGAGGGGACCTACGAGCAGTACTTC; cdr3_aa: CASSKSREGTYEQYF